This passage covers 21 T cell receptor beta chains from one sample sequenced in a study of T-cell memory formation after mild COVID-19. TCRdb independently ran MiXCR on the 5' RACE reads; one entry per CDR3 protein. The sample lists about 90,000 distinct CDR3 sequences; around 13% were seen once. The sequencing sample was made of PBMCs or a T cell subset sorted from them (not recorded which). Receptors were obtained from an adult woman who had mild COVID-19 (a few samples of this study predate the infection). Cell type and time point are not known.

This clonotype was counted only a few times. This chain links TRBV4-1 with TRBJ1-4; D perhaps matches TRBD1 (5 bases). The CDR3 loop spans 15 amino acids. The germline CDR1 and CDR2 sequences are MGHRA and YSYEKL. The V end was cut by 1 base, the J end by 8 bases, with 14 bases between. The CDR3 is CASSQVSGLPEKLFF. The CDR3 nucleotides are TGCGCCAGCAGCCAAGTTTCAGGGCTCCCCGAAAAACTGTTTTTT.

V and J are TRBV11-2 and TRBJ2-1, with D tentatively TRBD2 (6 bases). V lost 4 bases and J lost 8, with 18 bases in between. Germline-derived CDR1 and CDR2 are SGHAT and FQNNGV. The CDR3 is made up of 15 amino acids. CDR3 bases: TGTGCCAGCAGCTCCTGGGCGGGCGGGGCAGATGAGCAGTTCTTC. Translation gives CASSSWAGGADEQFF.

This clonotype was counted only a few times. The V gene is TRBV29-1, the J gene TRBJ2-1; 11 bases agree with TRBD2. The length of the CDR3 is 14 residues. The ends lost 4 bases at V and 2 bases at J; junction bases unmatched: 1. Germline CDR1 is SQVTM and CDR2 is ANQGSEA. Here the CDR3 DNA reads TGCAGCGTTGGACTAGCGGGACCCTACAATGAGCAGTTCTTC. Residues: CSVGLAGPYNEQFF.

The chain combines TRBV7-2 with TRBJ2-7; 8 bases line up with TRBD2. This CDR3 comprises 13 residues. J gave up 12 bases and V 1 base, and 8 bases lay outside the gene matches. Germline CDR1 reads SGHTA; CDR2 reads FQGNSA. CDR3 sequence (DNA): TGTGCCAGCAGCTTAGATGCGGGGGGCCTCCGGTACTTC. Its translation: CASSLDAGGLRYF.

The V and J genes are TRBV29-1 and TRBJ2-1; D is perhaps TRBD2 (6 bases). V lost 1 base, J lost 6 bases, and 13 bases lay in between. The CDR3 runs to 14 residues. CDR1 is SQVTM, CDR2 ANQGSEA, per germline. The CDR3 reads CSVEGLVGGNEQFF. CDR3 coding DNA: TGCAGCGTTGAAGGATTAGTCGGGGGCAATGAGCAGTTCTTC.

V usage is TRBV6-2 or TRBV6-3 and J usage is TRBJ2-1; D call uncertain. The germline V gene has CDR1 MNHEY and CDR2 SVGEGT. CDR3 size: 14 residues. Trimming cost V 5 bases and J 2 bases, with 10 bases left between them. CDR3 bases: TGTGCCAGCAGTCCCTTACGCACCTACAATGAGCAGTTCTTC. As protein: CASSPLRTYNEQFF.

The chain uses TRBV7-9 and TRBJ2-2, with D possibly being TRBD2 (5 bases). V lost 1 base and J lost 6, with 12 bases in between. Germline V gene sequence: CDR1 SEHNR, CDR2 FQNEAQ (reference sequence). The CDR3 is 15 residues long. The CDR3 sequence: CASSLVTVGAGELFF. The CDR3 coding sequence is TGTGCCAGCAGCTTAGTTACGGTCGGGGCCGGGGAGCTGTTTTTT.

The chain links TRBV6-5 to TRBJ2-6; D is uncertain. The germline V and J ends were trimmed by 8 bases and 0 bases, with 5 bases remaining between them. Looked up from germline, CDR1 is MNHEY and CDR2 is SVGAGI. The CDR3 runs 13 residues. CDR3 sequence (DNA): TGTGCCAGCGGCGGCTCTGGGGCCAACGTCCTGACTTTC. Translating it yields CASGGSGANVLTF.

This clonotype was detected only a few times. The genes are TRBV15 and TRBJ2-7, with D maybe TRBD2 (6 bases). The CDR3 is 14 amino acids. Looked up from germline, CDR1 is LNHNV and CDR2 is YYDKDF (reference sequence). V was cut by 5 bases and J by 6 bases, with 17 bases left in between. The CDR3 loop is CATSVSGASAEQYF. CDR3 coding DNA: TGTGCCACCAGCGTCTCAGGAGCTAGCGCCGAGCAGTACTTC.

The J gene is TRBJ1-1, the V gene TRBV4-3; perhaps TRBD1 as D (5 bases). The length of the CDR3 is 15 residues. Germline CDR1 reads LGHNA; CDR2 reads YSLEER. The ends were cut back, 0 bases at V and 5 bases at J, with 13 bases in the middle. CDR3 sequence: CASSQDGAGRTEAFF. CDR3 nucleotide sequence: TGCGCCAGCAGCCAAGACGGGGCGGGAAGGACTGAAGCTTTCTTT.

The chain uses TRBV6-2 or TRBV6-3 and TRBJ2-7; TRBD2 is a possible D gene (6 bases). CDR3 length: 15 amino acids. The V end was cut by 2 bases, the J end by 5 bases, with 16 bases between. Germline-derived CDR1 and CDR2 are MNHEY and SVGEGT. The CDR3 is CASSYLPGPGDEQYF. In DNA, the CDR3 is TGTGCCAGCAGTTACCTTCCGGGACCGGGGGACGAGCAGTACTTC.

This clonotype was counted ten times or more. This chain uses TRBV7-6 with TRBJ2-1; 12 positions agree with TRBD2. Germline trimming cut 1 base from V and 4 bases from J; bases unmatched to any gene: 2. The CDR3 sequence is 16 residues long. CDR1 and CDR2 (germline): SGHVS, FNYEAQ. CDR3 DNA: TGTGCCAGCAGCTTAGGCGGACTAGCGGGATACAATGAGCAGTTCTTC. It codes for CASSLGGLAGYNEQFF.

This clonotype was detected many times. The rearrangement joins TRBV7-8 to TRBJ2-1; 7 positions match TRBD2. The V and J ends lost 6 bases and 6 bases, in that order; junction bases with no gene match: 11. Per the germline V gene, CDR1 is SGHVS and CDR2 is FQNEAQ. The length of the CDR3 is 15 residues. The CDR3 region has the DNA TGTGCCAGCAGTCGAAGGGCGGGAGAGGGCAATGAGCAGTTCTTC. It encodes CASSRRAGEGNEQFF.

The rearrangement links TRBV13 to TRBJ1-1, with TRBD1 as a possible D gene (5 bases). V lost 4 bases and J lost 3, with 15 bases in between. The CDR3 loop spans 15 amino acids. Looked up from germline, CDR1 is PRHDT and CDR2 is FYEKMQ (reference sequence). The CDR3 reads CASSSVWGVDTEAFF. CDR3 DNA: TGTGCCAGCAGCTCCGTGTGGGGCGTCGACACTGAAGCTTTCTTT.

A few counts support this clonotype. The V gene is TRBV29-1, the J gene TRBJ1-1, with D uncertain. Germline V gene data show CDR1 as SQVTM and CDR2 as ANQGSEA. The CDR3 loop spans 13 amino acids. The ends were cut back, 1 base at V and 3 bases at J, with 9 bases in the middle. The CDR3 coding sequence is TGCAGCGTTGAAGGGGGTGCTCACACTGAAGCTTTCTTT. This sequence encodes CSVEGGAHTEAFF.

This chain joins TRBV19 and TRBJ1-1, with D possibly matching TRBD1 (6 bases). V was trimmed by 7 bases and J by 6 bases, leaving 18 bases between them. Germline CDR1 LNHDA, CDR2 SQIVND (reference sequence). The CDR3 sequence is 14 residues long. CDR3 in amino acids: CASTLNAQGPEAFF. The CDR3 bases are TGTGCCAGTACCCTCAACGCACAGGGTCCTGAAGCTTTCTTT.

This clonotype has a handful of counts. J is TRBJ2-5 and V is TRBV25-1; 9 bases are a match to TRBD1. CDR1 is MGHDK, CDR2 SYGVNS, per germline. V was pared by 3 bases and J by 5 bases, with 4 bases of the junction left unmatched. The CDR3 has 14 residues. The CDR3 here is CASSDRDRVETQYF. CDR3 in DNA: TGTGCCAGCAGTGATCGGGACAGGGTGGAGACCCAGTACTTC.

The sample holds a few counts of this clonotype. The V gene is TRBV7-8, the J gene TRBJ2-3; tentative D call: TRBD1 (6 bases). This CDR3 has 13 amino acids. Trimming stripped 6 bases from V and 5 bases from J, with 12 bases between. Germline loops: CDR1 SGHVS, CDR2 FQNEAQ. In DNA, the CDR3 is TGTGCCAGCAGACCCTGGACAGAAGATACGCAGTATTTT. It encodes CASRPWTEDTQYF.

This clonotype was picked up a small number of times. The rearrangement uses TRBV19 and TRBJ2-1; no clear D gene. The CDR3 runs to 16 residues. Trimming removed 7 bases from V and 3 bases from J, with 19 bases in between. The V gene's germline CDR1 is LNHDA and CDR2 SQIVND (reference sequence). DNA of the CDR3: TGTGCCAGTAAACTTACTGGTGGTGGAAACTACAATGAGCAGTTCTTC. Protein: CASKLTGGGNYNEQFF.

This rearrangement joins TRBV20-1 to TRBJ1-1; 7 nucleotides agree with TRBD1. This CDR3 is 17 amino acids long. Germline V gene data show CDR1 as DFQATT and CDR2 as SNEGSKA (reference sequence). Trimming at V came to 3 bases and at J to 0 bases, leaving 13 bases not matched to a gene. The CDR3 loop reads CSARMGGGAGMNTEAFF. The CDR3 nucleotides read TGCAGTGCTAGGATGGGAGGGGGCGCGGGAATGAACACTGAAGCTTTCTTT.

V gene TRBV19 combines with J gene TRBJ1-1; D gene uncertain. Germline V gene lookup returns CDR1 LNHDA and CDR2 SQIVND (reference sequence). CDR3 size: 15 residues. V shed 7 bases and J shed 1 base, with 16 bases lying between them. The chain's CDR3 is CASIKVRRENTEAFF. In nucleotides, the CDR3 is TGTGCCAGTATTAAAGTGAGGAGAGAGAACACTGAAGCTTTCTTT.